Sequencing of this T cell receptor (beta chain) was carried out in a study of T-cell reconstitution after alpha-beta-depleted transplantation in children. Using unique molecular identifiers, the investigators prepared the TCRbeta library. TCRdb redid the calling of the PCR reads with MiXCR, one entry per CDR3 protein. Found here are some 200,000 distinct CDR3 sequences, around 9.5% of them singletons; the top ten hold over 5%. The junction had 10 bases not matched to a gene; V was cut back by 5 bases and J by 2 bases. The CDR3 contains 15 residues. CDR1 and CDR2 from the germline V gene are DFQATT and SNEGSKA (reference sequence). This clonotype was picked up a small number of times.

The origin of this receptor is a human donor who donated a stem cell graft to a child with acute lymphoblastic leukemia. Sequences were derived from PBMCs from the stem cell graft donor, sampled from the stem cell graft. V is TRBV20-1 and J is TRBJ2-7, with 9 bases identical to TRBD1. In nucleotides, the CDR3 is TGCAGTGCTCACCCGGGACAGGGTAACCCCTACGAGCAGTACTTC. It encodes CSAHPGQGNPYEQYF.